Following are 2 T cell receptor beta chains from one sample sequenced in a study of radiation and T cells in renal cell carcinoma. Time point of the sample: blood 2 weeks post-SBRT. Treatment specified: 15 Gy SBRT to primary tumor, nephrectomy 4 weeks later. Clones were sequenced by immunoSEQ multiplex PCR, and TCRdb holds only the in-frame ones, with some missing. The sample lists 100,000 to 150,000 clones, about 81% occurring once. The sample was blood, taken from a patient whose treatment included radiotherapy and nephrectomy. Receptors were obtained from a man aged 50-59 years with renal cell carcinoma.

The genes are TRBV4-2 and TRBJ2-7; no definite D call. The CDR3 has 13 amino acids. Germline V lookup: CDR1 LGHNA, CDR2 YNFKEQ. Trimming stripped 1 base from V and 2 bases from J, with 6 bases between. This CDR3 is CASSQGDPYEQYF. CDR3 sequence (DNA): TGTGCCAGCAGCCAAGGAGACCCCTACGAGCAGTACTTC.

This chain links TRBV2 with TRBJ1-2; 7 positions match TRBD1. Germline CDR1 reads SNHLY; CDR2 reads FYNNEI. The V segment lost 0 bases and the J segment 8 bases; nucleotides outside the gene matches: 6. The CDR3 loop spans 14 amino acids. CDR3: CASSEARQGGGYTF. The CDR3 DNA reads TGTGCCAGCAGTGAAGCACGGCAGGGGGGCGGCTACACCTTC.